This T cell receptor beta chain was sequenced in a study of T cell repertoires in cytomegalovirus infection. Study-wide results and caveats: The cumulative frequency of public TCR beta families distinguished individuals who carried CMV together with the relevant HLA.

This clonotype showed up just a few times. No antigen is known for it. TCRdb analysed the reads with MiXCR anew, one entry per CDR3 protein. The sample lists approximately 220,000 distinct CDR3 sequences, about 40% occurring once. J gave up 8 bases and V 6 bases, and 12 bases lay outside the gene matches. This CDR3 comprises 16 residues. The receptor was derived from a human donor in good health (CMV status not recorded). Some clones in this sample may be carry-over from other donors' samples. The starting material was CD8+ T cells from cultured PBMCs, obtained from culture after CMV antigen stimulation. The chain combines TRBV12-3 or TRBV12-4 with TRBJ2-4; 11 bases align to TRBD2. The CDR3 DNA is TGTGCCAGCAGCCATAGCGGGGGGGCCTTCGAGGACATTCAGTACTTC. Translating it yields CASSHSGGAFEDIQYF.